The entry below gives a single T cell receptor (beta chain) sequence along with its context. This entry comes from a study of blood T cell repertoires in COVID-19. Losses at the gene ends were 0 bases for V and 2 bases for J; bases not matched to a gene: 3. Germline V gene lookup returns CDR1 SGHRS and CDR2 YFSETQ. CDR3 length: 16 residues. TCRdb's table, derived via immunoSEQ multiplex PCR, lists solely in-frame clones and lacks some. The table records fewer than 100,000 clones, approximately 87% of them present only once. The clonotype was recovered from a human donor in a cohort sampled during active COVID-19. The V call is TRBV5-1, the J call TRBJ2-5; TRBD1 agrees at 11 bases. The material sequenced was peripheral blood. DNA of the CDR3: TGCGCCAGCAGCTTGGGGGACAGGGGGAAGCAAGAGACCCAGTACTTC. It translates to CASSLGDRGKQETQYF.